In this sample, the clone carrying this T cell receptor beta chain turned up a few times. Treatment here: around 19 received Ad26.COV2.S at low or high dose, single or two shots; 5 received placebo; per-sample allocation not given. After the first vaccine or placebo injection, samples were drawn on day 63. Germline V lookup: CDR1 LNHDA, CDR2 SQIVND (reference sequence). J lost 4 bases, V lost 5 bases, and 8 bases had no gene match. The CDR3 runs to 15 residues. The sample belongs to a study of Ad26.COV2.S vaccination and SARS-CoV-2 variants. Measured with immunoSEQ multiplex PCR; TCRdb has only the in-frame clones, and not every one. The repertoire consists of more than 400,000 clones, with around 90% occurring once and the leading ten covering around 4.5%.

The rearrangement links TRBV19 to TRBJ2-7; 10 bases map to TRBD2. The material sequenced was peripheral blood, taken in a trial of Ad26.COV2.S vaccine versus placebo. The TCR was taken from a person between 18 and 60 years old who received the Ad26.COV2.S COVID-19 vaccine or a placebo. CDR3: CASSPLLAGVYEQYF. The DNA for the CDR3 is TGTGCCAGTAGTCCACTCCTAGCGGGAGTTTACGAGCAGTACTTC. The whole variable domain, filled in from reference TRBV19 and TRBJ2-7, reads DGGITQSPKYLFRKEGQNVTLSCEQNLNHDAMYWYRQDPGQGLRLIYYSQIVNDFQKGDIAEGYSVSREKKESFPLTVTSAQKNPTAFYLCASSPLLAGVYEQYFGPGTRLTVT.